These 11 T cell receptor beta chains share one sample of origin, sequenced in a study of cytomegalovirus exposure and HLA in healthy donors. Repertoires were generated with immunoSEQ multiplex PCR, while TCRdb's copy carries only in-frame clones and drops some. Counted here are under 200,000 clones, 95% to 96% occurring once; the ten biggest clones make up approximately 0.97%. Sequenced input: PBMCs. The receptors come from a woman aged 18-35 years in good health and CMV-seronegative.

The rearrangement uses TRBV15 and TRBJ1-1; no clear D. The V and J ends lost 6 bases and 1 base respectively, with 9 bases between them. Germline loops: CDR1 LNHNV, CDR2 YYDKDF (reference sequence). The CDR3 runs 13 residues. The CDR3: CATSFAGNTEAFF. The DNA of the CDR3 is TGTGCCACCAGTTTTGCAGGGAACACTGAAGCTTTCTTT.

The chain recombines TRBV7-2 with TRBJ1-1; D might be TRBD1 (6 bases). Germline CDR1 is SGHTA and CDR2 is FQGNSA. The V end was cut by 1 base, the J end by 0 bases, with 9 bases between. The CDR3 runs to 15 residues. The CDR3, as DNA: TGTGCCAGCAGCTTAGTACAGGGCGTGAACACTGAAGCTTTCTTT. It encodes CASSLVQGVNTEAFF.

The J gene is TRBJ2-5, the V gene TRBV6-5; 8 positions agree with TRBD1. Germline values: CDR1 MNHEY, CDR2 SVGAGI. The ends lost 6 bases at V and 2 bases at J; junction bases unmatched: 2. The CDR3 extends over 13 amino acids. CDR3 sequence: CASSRQGQETQYF. The CDR3 nucleotides are TGTGCCAGCAGCCGACAGGGGCAAGAGACCCAGTACTTC.

The chain has TRBV19 and TRBJ2-5; TRBD2 matches 12 bases. This CDR3 contains 17 residues. Germline V gene lookup returns CDR1 LNHDA and CDR2 SQIVND (reference sequence). The trim removed 4 bases at V and 5 bases at J, leaving 11 bases unmatched. CDR3 sequence (DNA): TGTGCCAGTAGTACCAGCGGACTAGCGGGGACCAGGGAGACCCAGTACTTC. Protein sequence: CASSTSGLAGTRETQYF.

CDR3 region: CASGSRMGMNTEAFF. Written as DNA, the CDR3 is TGTGCCAGCGGGAGCCGAATGGGGATGAACACTGAAGCTTTCTTT. The gene calls are TRBV6-5 and TRBJ1-1; D call uncertain. Germline V lookup: CDR1 MNHEY, CDR2 SVGAGI. V was trimmed by 8 bases and J by 0 bases, leaving 16 bases between them. This CDR3 has 15 amino acids.

V gene TRBV7-6 combines with J gene TRBJ2-2; tentative D call: TRBD1 (6 bases). The germline V gene has CDR1 SGHVS and CDR2 FNYEAQ. This CDR3 is built from 15 residues. The V end was cut by 1 base, the J end by 3 bases, with 9 bases between. CDR3 coding DNA: TGTGCCAGCAGCTTAGACGCAGGGGACACCGGGGAGCTGTTTTTT. Protein: CASSLDAGDTGELFF.

The rearrangement joins TRBV7-3 to TRBJ1-3; the D is unclear. The CDR3 covers 14 residues. Germline CDR1 reads SGHTA; CDR2 reads FQGTGA. Trimming removed 1 base from V and 13 bases from J, with 17 bases in between. CDR3 loop: CASSLSPLSPPIYF. The CDR3 DNA follows: TGTGCCAGCAGCTTAAGTCCGTTGAGCCCCCCGATATATTTT.

V and J are TRBV5-8 and TRBJ1-1; D not certain. The CDR3 sequence is 17 residues long. Germline V CDR1 and CDR2: SGHTS, YDEGEE. V lost 6 bases to trimming and J lost 1 base, with 22 bases between them. The CDR3 reads CASTLVRGNGGNTEAFF. DNA for the CDR3: TGTGCCAGCACCCTCGTTCGGGGAAACGGCGGGAACACTGAAGCTTTCTTT.

The chain carries TRBV7-2 and TRBJ1-6; tentatively, D is TRBD1 (6 bases). V was clipped by 1 base and J by 6 bases, with 7 bases between them. CDR3 length: 14 residues. Germline V gives CDR1 SGHTA, CDR2 FQGNSA. CDR3 in DNA: TGTGCCAGCAGCTTAGTCAGGGGTAATTCACCCCTCCACTTT. Translated, it gives CASSLVRGNSPLHF.

The rearrangement joins TRBV11-3 to TRBJ2-1; D is unclear. Trimming cost V 2 bases and J 4 bases, with 6 bases left between them. CDR1 and CDR2 (germline): SGHNT, YENEEA. This CDR3 contains 13 residues. The CDR3, as DNA: TGTGCCAGCAGCTTATCCCAGTACAATGAGCAGTTCTTC. This sequence encodes CASSLSQYNEQFF.

This clone was found once. J is TRBJ1-2 and V is TRBV7-2, with D possibly being TRBD1 (5 bases). The CDR3 has 15 amino acids. The V end was cut by 4 bases, the J end by 5 bases, with 17 bases between. Germline CDR1 reads SGHTA; CDR2 reads FQGNSA. CDR3 in DNA: TGTGCCAGCAGCTCATCACGGCAGGGTCTATATGGCTACACCTTC. It yields the protein CASSSSRQGLYGYTF. The full variable domain, rest sourced from reference TRBV7-2 and TRBJ1-2, is GAGVSQSPSNKVTEKGKDVELRCDPISGHTALYWYRQSLGQGLEFLIYFQGNSAPDKSGLPSDRFSAERTGGSVSTLTIQRTQQEDSAVYLCASSSSRQGLYGYTFGSGTRLTVV.